Following are 26 T cell receptor beta chains from one sample sequenced in a study of blood T cell repertoires in COVID-19. The table came from immunoSEQ multiplex PCR; TCRdb's copy has only in-frame clones and leaves some out. The table shows about 250,000 clones, with more than 65% occurring only once. Source material: peripheral blood. The receptors shown here come from a man aged 45-60 years with active or convalescent COVID-19.

This clone was observed a single time. The gene calls are TRBV13 and TRBJ2-7, with 7 bases aligning to TRBD1. Germline values: CDR1 PRHDT, CDR2 FYEKMQ (reference sequence). V lost 5 bases, J lost 4 bases, and 11 bases stayed unmatched. The CDR3 sequence is 15 residues long. This CDR3 reads CASSLPGGIEYEQYF. The CDR3 DNA follows: TGTGCCAGCAGCCTTCCAGGGGGTATCGAATACGAGCAGTACTTC. The full variable domain, completed using reference TRBV13 and TRBJ2-7, is AAGVIQSPRHLIKEKRETATLKCYPIPRHDTVYWYQQGPGQDPQFLISFYEKMQSDKGSIPDRFSAQQFSDYHSELNMSSLELGDSALYFCASSLPGGIEYEQYFGPGTRLTVT.

CDR3 region: CASSLGRLAGGQTLRETQYF. For the CDR3, the DNA is TGTGCCAGCAGCTTAGGCCGACTAGCGGGGGGGCAAACTTTGAGGGAGACCCAGTACTTC. The chain links TRBV7-8 to TRBJ2-5; 14 nucleotides align to TRBD2. The CDR3 consists of 20 residues. Germline CDR1 SGHVS, CDR2 FQNEAQ. V lost 1 base, J lost 5 bases, and 15 bases stayed unmatched.

This sequence joins TRBV11-2 and TRBJ2-5; D unresolved. The CDR3 length is 14 residues. V lost 7 bases and J 2 bases, leaving 14 bases between the germline ends. Germline lookup yields CDR1 SGHAT and CDR2 FQNNGV. CDR3 sequence reads: CASTPRVLQETQYF. CDR3 in DNA: TGTGCCAGCACCCCTCGGGTCCTACAAGAGACCCAGTACTTC.

The gene calls are TRBV7-6 and TRBJ1-3; D is possibly TRBD1 (5 bases). Germline V gene data show CDR1 as SGHVS and CDR2 as FNYEAQ. V was shortened by 1 base and J by 1 base, with 8 bases between the two germline ends. The CDR3 consists of 15 residues. DNA for the CDR3: TGTGCCAGCAGCTTAGACAGGTCATCTGGAAACACCATATATTTT. This sequence encodes CASSLDRSSGNTIYF.

In this sample, this clone turned up a few times. V and J are TRBV4-1 and TRBJ1-1, with unresolved D. CDR1 is MGHRA, CDR2 YSYEKL, per germline. Trimming shortened V by 1 base and J by 1 base, and 7 bases separated the two germline ends. The CDR3 consists of 14 residues. The CDR3, as DNA: TGCGCCAGCAGCCAAGGATACACGAACACTGAAGCTTTCTTT. This translates into CASSQGYTNTEAFF.

CDR3 sequence (DNA): TGTGCCAGCAGTTCCCAGGGAAACACTGAAGCTTTCTTT. As protein: CASSSQGNTEAFF. The chain uses TRBV2 and TRBJ1-1, with D maybe TRBD1 (5 bases). The V and J ends lost 5 bases and 2 bases respectively, with 9 bases between them. This CDR3 spans 13 amino acids. CDR1 and CDR2 (germline): SNHLY, FYNNEI.

The V gene is TRBV7-8, the J gene TRBJ1-6; D is unresolved. CDR3 length equals 15 residues. V lost 2 bases and J 9 bases, leaving 14 bases between the germline ends. Germline V gives CDR1 SGHVS, CDR2 FQNEAQ. The CDR3 spells CASSLRGQVGSPLHF. The CDR3 region has the DNA TGTGCCAGCAGCTTAAGAGGCCAAGTGGGTTCACCCCTCCACTTT.

The chain is built from TRBV4-1 and TRBJ2-3, with 11 nucleotides matching TRBD1. The CDR3 runs to 14 residues. Germline CDR1 is MGHRA and CDR2 is YSYEKL. Unmatched junction bases numbered 1, after V lost 4 bases and J lost 4 bases. The CDR3 here is CASSPGQGADTQYF. The CDR3 nucleotides are TGCGCCAGCAGCCCGGGACAGGGGGCAGATACGCAGTATTTT.

This clone showed up just once. This chain connects TRBV28 to TRBJ1-6, with D hard to call. The germline V gene encodes CDR1 MDHEN and CDR2 SYDVKM. This CDR3 comprises 14 residues. Trimming pared 3 bases from V and 5 bases from J, leaving 8 bases between. CDR3 nucleotide sequence: TGTGCCAGCAGTTTTCAGCGAAATAATTCACCCCTCCACTTT. Protein product: CASSFQRNNSPLHF.

This clone has only one observation. This chain links TRBV15 with TRBJ2-3, with TRBD2 as a possible D gene (5 bases). Germline lookup yields CDR1 LNHNV and CDR2 YYDKDF (reference sequence). The ends were cut back, 0 bases at V and 5 bases at J, with 9 bases in the middle. The CDR3 is 14 residues long. The CDR3 sequence is CATSRDGREDTQYF. The CDR3 DNA sequence: TGTGCCACCAGCAGAGATGGACGGGAAGATACGCAGTATTTT.

V and J are TRBV2 and TRBJ2-7, with 10 bases matching TRBD1. V lost 6 bases to trimming and J lost 6 bases; unmatched junction nucleotides: 8. The CDR3 consists of 14 residues. Germline loops: CDR1 SNHLY, CDR2 FYNNEI. CDR3 loop: CASRPGTGVGEQYF. The CDR3 coding sequence is TGTGCCAGCAGACCCGGGACAGGGGTCGGCGAGCAGTACTTC.

The chain couples TRBV6-1 to TRBJ1-5; D uncertain. The V end was cut by 2 bases, the J end by 0 bases, with 8 bases between. The CDR3 sequence is 15 residues long. Germline values: CDR1 MNHNS, CDR2 SASEGT. DNA of the CDR3: TGTGCCAGCAGTGAAACGGGTCATAGCAATCAGCCCCAGCATTTT. Translating gives CASSETGHSNQPQHF.

The CDR3 DNA reads as TGCGCCAGCAGCCAGGGGAAGGGACAGCCTACCGAGACCCAGTACTTC. It encodes CASSQGKGQPTETQYF. The chain joins TRBV4-1 to TRBJ2-5; 7 positions agree with TRBD1. Germline values: CDR1 MGHRA, CDR2 YSYEKL. Trimming took 3 bases from V and 5 from J; bases not matched to a gene: 12. This CDR3 is 16 amino acids long.

CDR3 bases: TGTGCCAGCAGCTTGGGTAGCCACACTGAAGCTTTCTTT. Translating gives CASSLGSHTEAFF. V usage is TRBV5-8 and J usage is TRBJ1-1; no reliable D call. With 0 bases removed from V and 3 bases from J, the gap between germline ends came to 6 bases. The CDR3 spans 13 residues. Germline V gives CDR1 SGHTS, CDR2 YDEGEE.

This rearrangement joins TRBV7-3 to TRBJ2-3; weak D call: TRBD2 (5 bases). CDR3 length equals 14 residues. V was trimmed by 5 bases and J by 10 bases, leaving 19 bases between them. CDR1 is SGHTA, CDR2 FQGTGA, per germline. Here the CDR3 reads CASSPLTTSDAQYF. The CDR3 coding sequence is TGTGCCAGCAGCCCTCTGACTACCTCGGACGCGCAGTATTTT.

The sample holds a few counts of this clone. The genes are TRBV4-2 and TRBJ2-1, with D possibly TRBD1 on 5 matching bases. V lost 4 bases, J lost 5 bases, and 12 bases lay in between. The germline V gene has CDR1 LGHNA and CDR2 YNFKEQ. The CDR3 contains 14 residues. The CDR3 bases are TGTGCCAGCAGCCTCGGCCCCAGGGACAATGAGCAGTTCTTC. It is translated as CASSLGPRDNEQFF.

The V gene is TRBV2, the J gene TRBJ1-4; 10 bases fit TRBD1. Germline loops: CDR1 SNHLY, CDR2 FYNNEI. The CDR3 runs 14 residues. V was clipped by 7 bases and J by 7 bases; unmatched bases: 6. Here the CDR3 reads CASIRDRGSEKLFF. The CDR3 DNA sequence: TGTGCCAGCATTAGGGACAGGGGCTCTGAAAAACTGTTTTTT.

The chain couples TRBV19 to TRBJ1-5; TRBD1 matches 8 bases. CDR1 and CDR2 (germline): LNHDA, SQIVND (reference sequence). The V segment lost 6 bases and the J segment 5 bases; nucleotides outside the gene matches: 3. The CDR3 consists of 13 residues. CDR3 in amino acids: CASSAGQDQPQHF. The CDR3, as DNA: TGTGCCAGTAGCGCGGGACAGGATCAGCCCCAGCATTTT.

The chain is built from TRBV7-9 and TRBJ2-1; 16 nucleotides align to TRBD2. The CDR3 contains 19 residues. Germline-derived CDR1 and CDR2 are SEHNR and FQNEAQ (reference sequence). After removal of 3 bases from V and 7 bases from J, the junction contained 12 bases not matched to a gene. CDR3 in amino acids: CASSLPTGTSGGAGNEQFF. CDR3 bases: TGTGCCAGCAGCTTGCCGACGGGGACTAGCGGGGGGGCAGGGAATGAGCAGTTCTTC. Together with reference TRBV7-9 and TRBJ2-1, the CDR3 gives the full variable domain: DTGVSQNPRHKITKRGQNVTFRCDPISEHNRLYWYRQTLGQGPEFLTYFQNEAQLEKSRLLSDRFSAERPKGSFSTLEIQRTEQGDSAMYLCASSLPTGTSGGAGNEQFFGPGTRLTVL.

The chain carries TRBV6-2 or TRBV6-3 and TRBJ2-2; 8 positions match TRBD2. V dropped 5 bases and J dropped 4; count of bases not matched to a gene: 9. Germline assignment: CDR1 MNHEY and CDR2 SVGEGT. CDR3 length: 16 residues. CDR3 nucleotides: TGTGCCAGCAGTGCCCCGGGGGGGCCGGTCACCGGGGAGCTGTTTTTT. Its protein product is CASSAPGGPVTGELFF.

The genes are TRBV4-2 and TRBJ1-5; D uncertain. The V end was cut by 2 bases, the J end by 6 bases, with 8 bases between. CDR1 and CDR2 from the germline V gene are LGHNA and YNFKEQ. The CDR3 sequence is 13 residues long. The CDR3 spells CASSQSSSQPQHF. CDR3 sequence (DNA): TGTGCCAGCAGCCAATCGTCCAGTCAGCCCCAGCATTTT.

In nucleotides, the CDR3 is TGCGCCAGCAGCTTGGGCGGACTAGCGGGGGGATGGGAGCAGTTCTTC. Residues: CASSLGGLAGGWEQFF. The chain employs TRBV5-1 and TRBJ2-1, with 14 positions matching TRBD2. This CDR3 contains 16 residues. V was clipped by 0 bases and J by 10 bases; unmatched bases: 6. Germline CDR1 reads SGHRS; CDR2 reads YFSETQ.

This sequence joins TRBV30 and TRBJ1-2, with D unresolved. The V end was cut by 5 bases, the J end by 0 bases, with 16 bases between. CDR1 and CDR2 (germline): GTSNPN, SVGIG (reference sequence). The CDR3 has 15 amino acids. CDR3 residues: CAWGSGLEANYGYTF. The CDR3 nucleotides are TGTGCCTGGGGTTCCGGCCTCGAGGCTAACTATGGCTACACCTTC.

V gene TRBV6-5 combines with J gene TRBJ2-2, with 10 positions matching TRBD2. The germline gives CDR1 MNHEY, CDR2 SVGAGI. The CDR3 is 15 residues long. With 6 bases clipped from V and 5 bases from J, the junction kept 6 bases outside the gene matches. The CDR3 nucleotides are TGTGCCAGCAGCAGGGGACTAGCGAGGACCGGGGAGCTGTTTTTT. It yields the protein CASSRGLARTGELFF.

This chain joins TRBV7-6 and TRBJ2-7; 8 bases map to TRBD2. Germline trimming cut 5 bases from V and 0 bases from J; bases unmatched to any gene: 9. The CDR3 loop spans 16 amino acids. Germline lookup yields CDR1 SGHVS and CDR2 FNYEAQ. The CDR3 loop is CASSERLAKDSYEQYF. As DNA, the CDR3 is TGTGCCAGCAGCGAACGACTAGCGAAAGACTCCTACGAGCAGTACTTC.

The chain carries TRBV7-9 and TRBJ1-1; 9 bases are a match to TRBD1. The trim removed 5 bases at V and 4 bases at J, leaving 8 bases unmatched. Germline V CDR1 and CDR2: SEHNR, FQNEAQ (reference sequence). The CDR3 runs 15 residues. The CDR3 region has the DNA TGTGCCAGCAGCCGCGGGGGACAGGGAGGCACTGAAGCTTTCTTT. Its protein product is CASSRGGQGGTEAFF. Using reference TRBV7-9 and TRBJ1-1 for the parts outside the CDR3, the full variable domain is DTGVSQNPRHKITKRGQNVTFRCDPISEHNRLYWYRQTLGQGPEFLTYFQNEAQLEKSRLLSDRFSAERPKGSFSTLEIQRTEQGDSAMYLCASSRGGQGGTEAFFGQGTRLTVV.